This T cell receptor (beta chain) was profiled in a study of cytomegalovirus exposure and HLA in healthy donors. The CDR3 runs 11 residues. The germline V gene has CDR1 GTSNPN and CDR2 SVGIG (reference sequence). Trimming stripped 0 bases from V and 11 bases from J, with 10 bases between. PCR amplification relied on 60 Vbeta primers (plus 13 Jbeta primers). Using immunoSEQ multiplex PCR, the repertoire was profiled, and TCRdb retains in-frame clones only, with some absent. The sample includes over 100,000 clones, roughly 85% of them seen just once. The material sequenced was PBMCs. This sequence was found in a man in his sixties in good health and CMV-seropositive. V usage is TRBV30 and J usage is TRBJ1-1; D gene unclear. This CDR3 is CAWSVPLRAFF. In nucleotides, the CDR3 is TGTGCCTGGAGTGTACCGCTTCGGGCTTTCTTT.